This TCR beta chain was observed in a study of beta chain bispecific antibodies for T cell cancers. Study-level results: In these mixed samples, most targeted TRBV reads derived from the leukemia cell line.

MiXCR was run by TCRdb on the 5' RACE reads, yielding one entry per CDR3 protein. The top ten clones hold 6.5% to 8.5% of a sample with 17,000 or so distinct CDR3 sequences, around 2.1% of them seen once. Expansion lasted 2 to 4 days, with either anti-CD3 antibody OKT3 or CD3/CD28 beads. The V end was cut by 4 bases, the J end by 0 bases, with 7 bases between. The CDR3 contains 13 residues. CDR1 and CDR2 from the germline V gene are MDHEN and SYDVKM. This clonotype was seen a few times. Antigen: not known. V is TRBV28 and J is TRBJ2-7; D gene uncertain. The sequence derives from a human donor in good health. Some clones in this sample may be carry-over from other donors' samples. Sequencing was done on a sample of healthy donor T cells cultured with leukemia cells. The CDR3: CASSYKNSYEQYF. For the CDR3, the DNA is TGTGCCAGCAGTTATAAGAACTCCTACGAGCAGTACTTC.